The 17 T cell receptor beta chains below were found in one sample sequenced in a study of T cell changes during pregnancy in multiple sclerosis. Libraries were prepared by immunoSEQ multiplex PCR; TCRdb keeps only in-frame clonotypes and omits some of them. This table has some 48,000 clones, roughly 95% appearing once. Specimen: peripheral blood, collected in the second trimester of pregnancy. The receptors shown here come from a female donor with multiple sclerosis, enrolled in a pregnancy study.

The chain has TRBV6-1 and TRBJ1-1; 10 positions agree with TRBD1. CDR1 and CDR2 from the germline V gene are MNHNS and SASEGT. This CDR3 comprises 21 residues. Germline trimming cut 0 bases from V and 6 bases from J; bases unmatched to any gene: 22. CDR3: CASSEAFGGILGDRGTAEAFF. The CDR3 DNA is TGTGCCAGCAGTGAAGCCTTCGGGGGTATACTTGGGGACAGGGGTACCGCTGAAGCTTTCTTT.

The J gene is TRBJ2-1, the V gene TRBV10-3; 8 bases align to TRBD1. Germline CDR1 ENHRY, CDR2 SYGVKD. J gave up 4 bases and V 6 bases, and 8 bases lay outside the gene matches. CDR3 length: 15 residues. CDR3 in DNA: TGTGCCATCAGCTCGGACAGGGCACCATACAATGAGCAGTTCTTC. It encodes CAISSDRAPYNEQFF.

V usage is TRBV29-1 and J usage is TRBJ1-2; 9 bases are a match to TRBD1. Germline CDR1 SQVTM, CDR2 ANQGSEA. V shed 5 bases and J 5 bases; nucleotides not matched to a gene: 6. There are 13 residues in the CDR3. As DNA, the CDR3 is TGCAGCGTTCCTGACAGGGGGAGTTATGGCTACACCTTC. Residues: CSVPDRGSYGYTF.

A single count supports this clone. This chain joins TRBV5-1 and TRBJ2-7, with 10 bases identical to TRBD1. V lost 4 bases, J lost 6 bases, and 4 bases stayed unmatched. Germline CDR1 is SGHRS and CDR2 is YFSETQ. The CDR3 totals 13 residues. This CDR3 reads CASSPGDRGEQYF. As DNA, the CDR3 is TGCGCCAGCAGCCCCGGGGACAGGGGCGAGCAGTACTTC.

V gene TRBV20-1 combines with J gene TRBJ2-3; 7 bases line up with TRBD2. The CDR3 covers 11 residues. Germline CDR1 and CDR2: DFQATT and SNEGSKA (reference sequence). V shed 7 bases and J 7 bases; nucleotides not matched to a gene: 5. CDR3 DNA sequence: TGCAGTGGCGGGAGAGGAAATACGCAGTATTTT. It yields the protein CSGGRGNTQYF.

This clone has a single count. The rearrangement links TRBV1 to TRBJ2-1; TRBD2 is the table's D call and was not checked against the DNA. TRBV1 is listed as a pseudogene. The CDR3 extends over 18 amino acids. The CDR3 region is CTSSQASGAGGPSNEQFF. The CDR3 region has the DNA TGCACCAGCAGCCAGGCCTCGGGAGCGGGAGGGCCCTCAAATGAGCAGTTCTTC.

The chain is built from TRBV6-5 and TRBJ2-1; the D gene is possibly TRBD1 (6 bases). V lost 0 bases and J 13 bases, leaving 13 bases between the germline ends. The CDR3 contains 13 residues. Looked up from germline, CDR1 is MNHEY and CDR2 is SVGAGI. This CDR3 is CASSYSQGSPQFF. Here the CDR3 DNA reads TGTGCCAGCAGTTACTCACAGGGATCCCCCCAGTTCTTC.

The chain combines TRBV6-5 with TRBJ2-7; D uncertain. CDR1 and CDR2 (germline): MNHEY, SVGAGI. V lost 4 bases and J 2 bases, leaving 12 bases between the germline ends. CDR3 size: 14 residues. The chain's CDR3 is CASSSYRAPYEQYF. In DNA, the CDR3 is TGTGCCAGCAGTTCCTACCGTGCACCCTACGAGCAGTACTTC.

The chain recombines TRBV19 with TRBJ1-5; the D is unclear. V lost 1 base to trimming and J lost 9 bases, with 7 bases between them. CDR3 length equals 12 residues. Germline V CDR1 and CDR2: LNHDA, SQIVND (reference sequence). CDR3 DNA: TGTGCCAGTAGTATAGCTGGAGGGCCCCAGCATTTT. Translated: CASSIAGGPQHF.

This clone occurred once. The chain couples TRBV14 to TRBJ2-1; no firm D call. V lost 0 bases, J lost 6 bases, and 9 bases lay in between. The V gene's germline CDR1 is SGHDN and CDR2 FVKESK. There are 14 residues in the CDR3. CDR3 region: CASSQDYRSNEQFF. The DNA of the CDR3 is TGTGCCAGCAGCCAAGATTACCGGTCCAATGAGCAGTTCTTC.

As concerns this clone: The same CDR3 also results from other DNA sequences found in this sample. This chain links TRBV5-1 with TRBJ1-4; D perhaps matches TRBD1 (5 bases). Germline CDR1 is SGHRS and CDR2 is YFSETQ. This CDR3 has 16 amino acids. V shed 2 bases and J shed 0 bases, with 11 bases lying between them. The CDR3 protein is CASSLTGVPTNEKLFF. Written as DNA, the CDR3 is TGCGCCAGCAGCTTAACGGGGGTCCCAACTAATGAAAAACTGTTTTTT.

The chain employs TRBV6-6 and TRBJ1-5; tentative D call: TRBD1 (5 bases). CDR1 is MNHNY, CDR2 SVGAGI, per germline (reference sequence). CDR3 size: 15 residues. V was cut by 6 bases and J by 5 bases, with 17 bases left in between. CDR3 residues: CASSPRGGWDQPQHF. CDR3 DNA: TGTGCCAGCAGCCCCCGGGGGGGATGGGATCAGCCCCAGCATTTT.

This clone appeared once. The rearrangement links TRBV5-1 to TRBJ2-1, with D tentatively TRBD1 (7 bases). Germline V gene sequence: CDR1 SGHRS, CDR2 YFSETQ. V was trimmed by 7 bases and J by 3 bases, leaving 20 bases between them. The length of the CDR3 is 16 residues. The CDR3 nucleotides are TGCGCCAGCGGTCGAGGGTCAGGGGGAGGCTACAATGAGCAGTTCTTC. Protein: CASGRGSGGGYNEQFF.

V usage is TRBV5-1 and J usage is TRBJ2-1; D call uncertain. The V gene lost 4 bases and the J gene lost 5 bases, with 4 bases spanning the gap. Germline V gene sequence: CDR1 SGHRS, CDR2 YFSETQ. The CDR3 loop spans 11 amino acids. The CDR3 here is CASSLNNEQFF. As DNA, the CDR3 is TGCGCCAGCAGCCTAAACAATGAGCAGTTCTTC.

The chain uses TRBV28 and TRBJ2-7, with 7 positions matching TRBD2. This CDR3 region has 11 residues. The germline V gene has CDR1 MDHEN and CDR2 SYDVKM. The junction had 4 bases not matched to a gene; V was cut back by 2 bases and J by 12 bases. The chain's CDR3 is CASSLTSVRYF. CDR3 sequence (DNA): TGTGCCAGCAGTTTAACTAGCGTGCGGTACTTC.

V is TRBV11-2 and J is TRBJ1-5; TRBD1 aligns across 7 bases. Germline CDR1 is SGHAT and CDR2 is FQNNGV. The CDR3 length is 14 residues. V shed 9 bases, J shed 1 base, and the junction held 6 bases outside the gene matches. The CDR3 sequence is CASAARGSNQPQHF. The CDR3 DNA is TGTGCCAGTGCGGCCAGGGGGAGCAATCAGCCCCAGCATTTT. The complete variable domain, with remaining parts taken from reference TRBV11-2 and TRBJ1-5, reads EAGVAQSPRYKIIEKRQSVAFWCNPISGHATLYWYQQILGQGPKLLIQFQNNGVVDDSQLPKDRFSAERLKGVDSTLKIQPAKLEDSAVYLCASAARGSNQPQHFGDGTRLSIL.

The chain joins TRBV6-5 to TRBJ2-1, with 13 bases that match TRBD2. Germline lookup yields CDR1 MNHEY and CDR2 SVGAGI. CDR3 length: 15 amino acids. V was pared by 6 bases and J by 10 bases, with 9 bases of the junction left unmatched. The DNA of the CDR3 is TGTGCCAGCAGCTTGACTAGCGGGGGGCCGGAAGAGCAGTTCTTC. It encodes CASSLTSGGPEEQFF.